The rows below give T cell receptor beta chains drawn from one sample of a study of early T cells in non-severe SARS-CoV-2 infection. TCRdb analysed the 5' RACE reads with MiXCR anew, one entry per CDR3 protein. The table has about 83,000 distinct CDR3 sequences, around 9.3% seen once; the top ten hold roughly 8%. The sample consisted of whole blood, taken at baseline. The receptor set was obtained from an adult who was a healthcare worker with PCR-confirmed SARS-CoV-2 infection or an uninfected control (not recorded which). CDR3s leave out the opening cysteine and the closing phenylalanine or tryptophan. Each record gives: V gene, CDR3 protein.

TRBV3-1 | ASSQGLLGFYEQY
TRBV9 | ASSVEQVGGEQY
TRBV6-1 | ASSPASGRETQY
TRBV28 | ASSPGTSSIYEQY
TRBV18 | ASSPLGGQETQY
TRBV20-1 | SARPLQGAETEAF
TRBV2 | ASSLSGRARDEQF
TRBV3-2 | ASSQEFAREGRQTQY
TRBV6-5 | ASSYSPSGRGTGELF
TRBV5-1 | ASTETSGSDTQY
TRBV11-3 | ASSFRGEDNEQF
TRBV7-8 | ASSLLGQGYQPQH
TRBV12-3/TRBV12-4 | ASRLAAAYEQY
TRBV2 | ASSDQGISNQPQH
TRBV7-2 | ASSLVALSGANVLT
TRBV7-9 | ASSLGRSTDTQY
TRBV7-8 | ASSSRQGVDTQY
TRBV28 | ASSFAPGTEAYEQY
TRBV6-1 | ASRARTSGSSGELF
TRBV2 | ASSGTGARNQPQH
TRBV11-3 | ASSFSIDSDEQF
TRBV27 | ASSLNADRGNRMQETQY
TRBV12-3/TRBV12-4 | ASSLGQNNEQF
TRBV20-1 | SARTSGNIGELF
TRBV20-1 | SVGSTRGSGNEQF
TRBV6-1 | ASSKQGISTEAF
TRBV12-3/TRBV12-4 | ASSLMGPDTEAF
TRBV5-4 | ASSPPSLGANVLT
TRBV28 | ASSRVPAGQY
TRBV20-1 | SASGTGGYNEQF
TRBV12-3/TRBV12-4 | ASSRPDRTPGIQF
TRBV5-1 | ASSLGRLAGVSTDTQY
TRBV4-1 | ASSQAPSGGEETQY
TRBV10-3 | AITRREPANTGELF
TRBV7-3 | ASSQGRESPF
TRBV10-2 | ASRQGGEQF
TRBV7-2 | ASSLGGKGGYT
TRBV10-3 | AISTTGLTSTDTQY
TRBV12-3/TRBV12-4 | ASSLKSGTGELF
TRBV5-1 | ASSLRTATYEQY
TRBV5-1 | ASSALLAGALDTQY
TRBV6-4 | ASSAQTGGALGYT
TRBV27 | ASRAQGQDYGYT
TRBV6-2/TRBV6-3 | ASSFFWTSGSTGELF
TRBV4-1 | ASSQELQGGSGYT
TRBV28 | AIAEKSTGELF
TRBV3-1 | ASQGVVETQY
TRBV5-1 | ASSLELSTGELF
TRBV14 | ASSQARGLAGGEQY
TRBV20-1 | SASQGAPTSSYEQY
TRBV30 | AWSVGRGNSPLH
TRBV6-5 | ASSYSTPPYYVKLF